What follows describes a single T cell receptor beta chain. The method was immunoSEQ multiplex PCR; TCRdb's version includes in-frame clones alone and lacks a portion of them. The sample consists of a few hundred thousand clones, around 85% of them appearing once. The data belong to a study of blood T cell repertoires in COVID-19. This CDR3 has 13 amino acids. Germline V CDR1 and CDR2: SQVTM, ANQGSEA. V shed 7 bases and J shed 1 base, with 13 bases lying between them. Sequencing used peripheral blood. The chain joins TRBV29-1 to TRBJ2-5; D possibly uses TRBD1 or TRBD2 (7 bases each). The sequence was collected from a woman younger than 35 with acute or convalescent COVID-19. The CDR3 DNA is TGCAGCGGGGGAGGGGGCCTCCAAGAGACCCAGTACTTC. As protein: CSGGGGLQETQYF.